This entry features one T cell receptor (beta chain) sequence. As yet, its antigen is unknown. Isolated RNA was reverse transcribed in full, so expressed TCRB transcripts were sequenced. TCRdb keeps only in-frame clones here, not all; method: immunoSEQ multiplex PCR. This table holds 200,000 to 250,000 clones, roughly two thirds found once. Per the germline V gene, CDR1 is GTSNPN and CDR2 is SVGIG (reference sequence). Deletions cut 3 bases from V and 3 bases from J, with 9 bases between. The CDR3 loop spans 12 amino acids. The sample belongs to a study of beta chain features in type 1 diabetes. Findings and limits, study-wide: In these data, an HLA type influence on TCRB rearrangement remained unresolved. When VDJ junctions were examined, type 1 diabetes patients showed fewer insertions and more deletions.

The clonotype comes from a young man in good health. This rearrangement joins TRBV30 to TRBJ2-7; D uncertain. Sequenced: naive CD4+ T cells from blood. The CDR3 DNA is TGTGCCTGGAGCCGACTCGACTACGAGCAGTACTTC. It encodes CAWSRLDYEQYF.